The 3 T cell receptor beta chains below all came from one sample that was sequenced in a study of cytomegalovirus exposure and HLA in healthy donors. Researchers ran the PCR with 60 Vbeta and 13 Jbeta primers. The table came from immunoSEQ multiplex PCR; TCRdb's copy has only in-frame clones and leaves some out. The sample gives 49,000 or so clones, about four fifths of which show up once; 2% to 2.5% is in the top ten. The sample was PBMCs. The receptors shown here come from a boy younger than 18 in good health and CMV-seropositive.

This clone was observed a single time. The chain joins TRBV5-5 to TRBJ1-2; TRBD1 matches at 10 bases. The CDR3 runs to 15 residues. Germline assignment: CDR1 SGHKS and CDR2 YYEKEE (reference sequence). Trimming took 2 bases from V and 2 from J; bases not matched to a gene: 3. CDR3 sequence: CASSFRQGANYGYTF. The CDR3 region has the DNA TGTGCCAGCAGCTTCCGACAGGGGGCAAACTATGGCTACACCTTC.

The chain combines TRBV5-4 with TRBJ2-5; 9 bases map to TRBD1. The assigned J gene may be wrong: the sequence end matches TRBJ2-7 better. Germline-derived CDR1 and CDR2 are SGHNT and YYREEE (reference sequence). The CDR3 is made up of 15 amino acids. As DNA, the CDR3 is TGTGCCAGCACCTCAGGACAGGGGAAATTCTACGAGCAGTACTTC. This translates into CASTSGQGKFYEQYF.

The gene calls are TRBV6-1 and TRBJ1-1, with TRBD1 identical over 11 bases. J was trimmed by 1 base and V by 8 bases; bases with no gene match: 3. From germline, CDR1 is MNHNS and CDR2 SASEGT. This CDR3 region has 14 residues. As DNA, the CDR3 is TGTGCCAGCCGGGACAGGGGGACGAACACTGAAGCTTTCTTT. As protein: CASRDRGTNTEAFF.